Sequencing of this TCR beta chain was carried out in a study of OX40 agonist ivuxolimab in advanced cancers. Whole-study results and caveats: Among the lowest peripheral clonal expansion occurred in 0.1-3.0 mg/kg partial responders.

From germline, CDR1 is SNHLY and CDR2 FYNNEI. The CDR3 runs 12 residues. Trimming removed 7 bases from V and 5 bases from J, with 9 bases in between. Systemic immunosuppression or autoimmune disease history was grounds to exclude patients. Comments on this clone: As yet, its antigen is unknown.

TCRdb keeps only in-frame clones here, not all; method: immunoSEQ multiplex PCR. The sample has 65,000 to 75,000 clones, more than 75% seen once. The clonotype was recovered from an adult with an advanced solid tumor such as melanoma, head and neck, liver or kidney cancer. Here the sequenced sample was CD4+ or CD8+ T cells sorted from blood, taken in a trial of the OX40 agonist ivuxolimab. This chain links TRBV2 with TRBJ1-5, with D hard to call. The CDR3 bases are TGTGCCAGCAAGGCCTCGGATCAGCCCCAGCATTTT. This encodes CASKASDQPQHF. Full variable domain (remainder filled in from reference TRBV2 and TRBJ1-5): EPEVTQTPSHQVTQMGQEVILRCVPISNHLYFYWYRQILGQKVEFLVSFYNNEISEKSEIFDDQFSVERPDGSNFTLKIRSTKLEDSAMYFCASKASDQPQHFGDGTRLSIL.